The clone carrying this TCR beta chain qualifies as medium-sized. Its target is unknown. Per the study methods: A classifier of distant metastasis in papillary thyroid cancer was built from CDR3 differences (across clinicopathological groups). Using MiXCR, TCRdb re-called clones from the PCR reads. TCRdb's processing, not the authors' own work, is the source of the V and J calls. The sample lists some 31,000 clones, approximately 19% occurring once. The entry originates in a study of metastatic and nonmetastatic thyroid tumors. The wider study: Across blood and tumor or nodule tissue, repertoires from malignant and benign thyroid patients were compared with one another. Findings of the study overall: Malignant thyroid tumors reportedly had TCR beta diversity that was significantly higher than in benign nodules, in blood and tumor.

There were no patients who had received any treatment before thyroid surgery. The receptor comes from a female donor with papillary thyroid cancer or a benign thyroid nodule (not recorded which). Some clones in this sample may be carry-over from other donors' samples. The sequencing sample was made of blood.

The CDR3 DNA is TGTGCCAGCAGTTACTCAAAGGGGGCCGGTTCACCCCTCCACTTT. Translated: CASSYSKGAGSPLHF. The chain carries TRBV6-5 and TRBJ1-6; 7 positions agree with TRBD1. Unmatched junction bases numbered 5, after V lost 0 bases and J lost 9 bases. The CDR3 runs 15 residues. In germline, CDR1 is MNHEY, CDR2 SVGAGI.